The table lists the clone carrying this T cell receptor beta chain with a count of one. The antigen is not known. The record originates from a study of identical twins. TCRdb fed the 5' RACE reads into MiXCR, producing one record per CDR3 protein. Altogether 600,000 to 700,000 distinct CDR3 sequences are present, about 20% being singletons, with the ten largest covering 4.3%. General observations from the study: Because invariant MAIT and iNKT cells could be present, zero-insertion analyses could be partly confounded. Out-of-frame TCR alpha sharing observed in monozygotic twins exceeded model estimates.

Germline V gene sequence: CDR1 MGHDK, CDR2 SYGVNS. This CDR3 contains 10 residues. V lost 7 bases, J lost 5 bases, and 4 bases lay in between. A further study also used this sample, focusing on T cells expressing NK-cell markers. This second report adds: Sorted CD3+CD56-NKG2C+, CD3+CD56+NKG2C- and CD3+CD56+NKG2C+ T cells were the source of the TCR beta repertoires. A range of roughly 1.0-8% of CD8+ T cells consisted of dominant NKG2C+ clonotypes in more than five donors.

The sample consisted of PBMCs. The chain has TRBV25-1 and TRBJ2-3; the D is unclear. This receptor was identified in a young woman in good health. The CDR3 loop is CASNGDTQYF. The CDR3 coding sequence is TGTGCCAGCAATGGAGATACGCAGTATTTT.